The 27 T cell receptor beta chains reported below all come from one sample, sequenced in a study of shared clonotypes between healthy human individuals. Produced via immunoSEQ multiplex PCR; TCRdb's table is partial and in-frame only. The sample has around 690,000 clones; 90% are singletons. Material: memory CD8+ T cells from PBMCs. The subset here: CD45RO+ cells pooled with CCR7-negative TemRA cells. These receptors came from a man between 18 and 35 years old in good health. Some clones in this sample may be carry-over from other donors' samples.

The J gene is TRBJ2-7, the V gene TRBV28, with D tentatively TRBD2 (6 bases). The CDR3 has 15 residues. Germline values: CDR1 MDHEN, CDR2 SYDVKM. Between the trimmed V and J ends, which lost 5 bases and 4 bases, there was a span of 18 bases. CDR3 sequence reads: CASSPPVGGLYEQYF. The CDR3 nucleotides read TGTGCCAGCAGTCCCCCGGTGGGGGGATTATACGAGCAGTACTTC.

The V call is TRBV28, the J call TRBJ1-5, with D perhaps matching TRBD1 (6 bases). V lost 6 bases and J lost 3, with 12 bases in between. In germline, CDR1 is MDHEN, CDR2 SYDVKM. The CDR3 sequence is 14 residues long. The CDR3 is CASSLDRNNQPQHF. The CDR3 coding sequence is TGTGCCAGCAGCCTAGACAGGAACAATCAGCCCCAGCATTTT.

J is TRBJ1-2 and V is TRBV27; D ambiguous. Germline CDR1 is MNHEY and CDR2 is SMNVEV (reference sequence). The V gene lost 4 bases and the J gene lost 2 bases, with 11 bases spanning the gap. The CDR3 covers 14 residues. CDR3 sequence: CASSSWDTNYGYTF. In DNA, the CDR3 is TGTGCCAGCAGTTCGTGGGATACGAACTATGGCTACACCTTC.

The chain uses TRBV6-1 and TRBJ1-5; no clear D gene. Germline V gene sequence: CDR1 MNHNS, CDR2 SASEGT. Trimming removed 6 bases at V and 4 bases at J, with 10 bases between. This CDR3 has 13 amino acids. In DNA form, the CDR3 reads TGTGCCAGCAGCAGTCATGGGAATCAGCCCCAGCATTTT. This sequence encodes CASSSHGNQPQHF.

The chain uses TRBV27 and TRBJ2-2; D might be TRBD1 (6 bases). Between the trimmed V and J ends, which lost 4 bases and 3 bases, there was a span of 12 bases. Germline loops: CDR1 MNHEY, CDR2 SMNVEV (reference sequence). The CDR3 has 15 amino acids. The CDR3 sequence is CASSSQGRDTGELFF. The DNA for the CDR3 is TGTGCCAGCAGTTCACAGGGTAGAGACACCGGGGAGCTGTTTTTT.

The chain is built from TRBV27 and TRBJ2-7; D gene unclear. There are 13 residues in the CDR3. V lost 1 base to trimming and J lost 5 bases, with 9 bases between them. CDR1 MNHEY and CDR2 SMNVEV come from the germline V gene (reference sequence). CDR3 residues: CASSLLGHDEQYF. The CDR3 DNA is TGTGCCAGCAGTTTATTGGGCCACGACGAGCAGTACTTC.

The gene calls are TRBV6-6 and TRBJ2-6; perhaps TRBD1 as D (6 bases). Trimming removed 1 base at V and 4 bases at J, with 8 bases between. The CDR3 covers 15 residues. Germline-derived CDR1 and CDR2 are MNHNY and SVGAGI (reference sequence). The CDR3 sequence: CASSYLQGGANVLTF. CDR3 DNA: TGTGCCAGCAGTTACTTACAGGGAGGGGCCAACGTCCTGACTTTC.

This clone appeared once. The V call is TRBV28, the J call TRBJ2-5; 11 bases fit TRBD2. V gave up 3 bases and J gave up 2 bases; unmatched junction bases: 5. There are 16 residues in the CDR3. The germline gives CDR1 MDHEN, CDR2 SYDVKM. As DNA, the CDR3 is TGTGCCAGCAGTTTCAGACTAGCGGGACCTCAAGAGACCCAGTACTTC. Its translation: CASSFRLAGPQETQYF.

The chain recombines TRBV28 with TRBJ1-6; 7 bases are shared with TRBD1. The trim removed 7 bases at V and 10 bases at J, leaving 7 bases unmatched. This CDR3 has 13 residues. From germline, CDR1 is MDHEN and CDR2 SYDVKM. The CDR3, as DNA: TGTGCCAGCATAAGGACAGGCTGGTCACCCCTCCACTTT. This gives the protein CASIRTGWSPLHF. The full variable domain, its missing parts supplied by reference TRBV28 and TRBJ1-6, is DVKVTQSSRYLVKRTGEKVFLECVQDMDHENMFWYRQDPGLGLRLIYFSYDVKMKEKGDIPEGYSVSREKKERFSLILESASTNQTSMYLCASIRTGWSPLHFGNGTRLTVT.

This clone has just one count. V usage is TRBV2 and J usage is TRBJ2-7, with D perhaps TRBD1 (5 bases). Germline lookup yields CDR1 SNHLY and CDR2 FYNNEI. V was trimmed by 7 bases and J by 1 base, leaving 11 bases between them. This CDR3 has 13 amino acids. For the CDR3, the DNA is TGTGCCAGCATTCCGGACAATTCCTACGAGCAGTACTTC. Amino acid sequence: CASIPDNSYEQYF.

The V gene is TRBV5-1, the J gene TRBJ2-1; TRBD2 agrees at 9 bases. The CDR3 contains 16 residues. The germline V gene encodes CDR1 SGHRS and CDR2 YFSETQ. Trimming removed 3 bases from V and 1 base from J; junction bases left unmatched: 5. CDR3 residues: CASSSLSGSSYNEQFF. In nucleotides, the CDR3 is TGCGCCAGCAGCTCACTTAGCGGGAGTTCCTACAATGAGCAGTTCTTC.

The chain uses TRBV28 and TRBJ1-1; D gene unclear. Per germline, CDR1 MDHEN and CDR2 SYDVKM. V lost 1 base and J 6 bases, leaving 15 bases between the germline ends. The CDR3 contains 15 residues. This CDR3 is CASSLFGEVEAEAFF. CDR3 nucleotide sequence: TGTGCCAGCAGTTTATTCGGGGAGGTAGAAGCTGAAGCTTTCTTT. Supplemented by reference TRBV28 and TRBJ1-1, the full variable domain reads DVKVTQSSRYLVKRTGEKVFLECVQDMDHENMFWYRQDPGLGLRLIYFSYDVKMKEKGDIPEGYSVSREKKERFSLILESASTNQTSMYLCASSLFGEVEAEAFFGQGTRLTVV.

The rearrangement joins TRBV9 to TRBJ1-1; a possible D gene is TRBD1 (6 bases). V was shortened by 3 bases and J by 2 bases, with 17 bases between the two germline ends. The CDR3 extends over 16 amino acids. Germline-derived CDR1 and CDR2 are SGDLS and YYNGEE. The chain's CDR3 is CASSADRTAGNTEAFF. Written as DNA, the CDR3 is TGTGCCAGCAGCGCCGATAGGACAGCGGGAAACACTGAAGCTTTCTTT.

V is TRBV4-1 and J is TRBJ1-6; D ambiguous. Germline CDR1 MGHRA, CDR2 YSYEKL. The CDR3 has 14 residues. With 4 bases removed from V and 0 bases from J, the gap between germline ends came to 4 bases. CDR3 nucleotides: TGCGCCAGCAGCCGGAGCTCCTATAATTCACCCCTCCACTTT. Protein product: CASSRSSYNSPLHF.

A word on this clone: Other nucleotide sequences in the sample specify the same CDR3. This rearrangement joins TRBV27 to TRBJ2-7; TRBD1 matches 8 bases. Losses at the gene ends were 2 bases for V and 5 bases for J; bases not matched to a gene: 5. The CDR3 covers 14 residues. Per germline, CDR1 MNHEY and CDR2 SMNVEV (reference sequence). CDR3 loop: CASSLSRGRHEQYF. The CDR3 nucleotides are TGTGCCAGCAGTTTAAGCAGGGGGCGACACGAGCAGTACTTC.

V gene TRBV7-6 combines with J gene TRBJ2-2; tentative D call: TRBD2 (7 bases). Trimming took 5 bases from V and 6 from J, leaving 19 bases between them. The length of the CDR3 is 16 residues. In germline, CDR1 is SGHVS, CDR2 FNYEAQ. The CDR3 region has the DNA TGTGCCAGCAGCGTCTCCGGGGGGCGAGGGGCCGGGGAGCTGTTTTTT. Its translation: CASSVSGGRGAGELFF.

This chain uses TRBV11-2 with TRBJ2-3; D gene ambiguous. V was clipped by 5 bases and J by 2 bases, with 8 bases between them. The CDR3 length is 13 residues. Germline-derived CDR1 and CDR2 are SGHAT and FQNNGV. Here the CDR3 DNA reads TGTGCCAGCAGCATGACCCTCACAGATACGCAGTATTTT. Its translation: CASSMTLTDTQYF. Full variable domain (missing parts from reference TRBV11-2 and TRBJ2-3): EAGVAQSPRYKIIEKRQSVAFWCNPISGHATLYWYQQILGQGPKLLIQFQNNGVVDDSQLPKDRFSAERLKGVDSTLKIQPAKLEDSAVYLCASSMTLTDTQYFGPGTRLTVL.

The CDR3 spells CASSGGWRSGLTDTQYF. CDR3 DNA sequence: TGTGCCAGCAGCGGGGGGTGGCGATCGGGGCTCACAGATACGCAGTATTTT. V usage is TRBV7-8 and J usage is TRBJ2-3; TRBD2 might be the D (6 bases). This CDR3 contains 17 residues. Germline CDR1 SGHVS, CDR2 FQNEAQ. Trimming removed 5 bases from V and 2 bases from J, with 20 bases in between. Together with reference TRBV7-8 and TRBJ2-3, the CDR3 gives the full variable domain: GAGVSQSPRYKVAKRGQDVALRCDPISGHVSLFWYQQALGQGPEFLTYFQNEAQLDKSGLPSDRFFAERPEGSVSTLKIQRTQQEDSAVYLCASSGGWRSGLTDTQYFGPGTRLTVL.

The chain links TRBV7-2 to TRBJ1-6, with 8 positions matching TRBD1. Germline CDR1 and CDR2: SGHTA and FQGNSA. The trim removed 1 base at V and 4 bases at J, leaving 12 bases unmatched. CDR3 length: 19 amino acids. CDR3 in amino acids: CASSLGTGGRGGYNSPLHF. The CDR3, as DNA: TGTGCCAGCAGCTTAGGTACAGGGGGAAGGGGAGGATATAATTCACCCCTCCACTTT.

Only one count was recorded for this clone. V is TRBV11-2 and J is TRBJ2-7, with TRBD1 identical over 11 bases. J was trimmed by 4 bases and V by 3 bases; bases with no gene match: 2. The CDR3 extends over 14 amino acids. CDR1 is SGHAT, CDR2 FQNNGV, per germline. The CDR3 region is CASSLDRGLYEQYF. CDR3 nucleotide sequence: TGTGCCAGCAGCTTGGACAGGGGGCTGTACGAGCAGTACTTC. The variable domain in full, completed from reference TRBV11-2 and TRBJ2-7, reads EAGVAQSPRYKIIEKRQSVAFWCNPISGHATLYWYQQILGQGPKLLIQFQNNGVVDDSQLPKDRFSAERLKGVDSTLKIQPAKLEDSAVYLCASSLDRGLYEQYFGPGTRLTVT.

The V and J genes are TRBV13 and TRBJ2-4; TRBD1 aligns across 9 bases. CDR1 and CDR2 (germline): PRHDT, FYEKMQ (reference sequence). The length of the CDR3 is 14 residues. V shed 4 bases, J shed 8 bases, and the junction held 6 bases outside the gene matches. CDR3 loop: CASSSGQGPDIQYF. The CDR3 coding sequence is TGTGCCAGCAGCTCGGGACAGGGTCCCGACATTCAGTACTTC.

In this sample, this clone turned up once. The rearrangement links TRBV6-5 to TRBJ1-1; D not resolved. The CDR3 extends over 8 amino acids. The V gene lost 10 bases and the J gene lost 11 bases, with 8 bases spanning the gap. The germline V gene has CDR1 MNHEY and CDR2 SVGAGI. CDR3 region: CATPGAFF. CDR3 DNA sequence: TGTGCCACCCCGGGGGCTTTCTTT.

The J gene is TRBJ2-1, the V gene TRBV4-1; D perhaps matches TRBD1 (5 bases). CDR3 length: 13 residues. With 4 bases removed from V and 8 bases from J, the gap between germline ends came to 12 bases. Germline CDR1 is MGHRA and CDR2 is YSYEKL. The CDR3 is CASSRDSLDEQFF. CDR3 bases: TGCGCCAGCAGCCGCGACAGTCTGGATGAGCAGTTCTTC.

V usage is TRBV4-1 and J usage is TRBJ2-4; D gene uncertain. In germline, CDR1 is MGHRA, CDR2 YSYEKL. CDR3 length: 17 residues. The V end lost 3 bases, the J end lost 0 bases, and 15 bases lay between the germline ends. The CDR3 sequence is CASSHGRAAGAKNIQYF. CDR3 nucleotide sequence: TGCGCCAGCAGCCACGGCCGGGCCGCCGGAGCCAAAAACATTCAGTACTTC.

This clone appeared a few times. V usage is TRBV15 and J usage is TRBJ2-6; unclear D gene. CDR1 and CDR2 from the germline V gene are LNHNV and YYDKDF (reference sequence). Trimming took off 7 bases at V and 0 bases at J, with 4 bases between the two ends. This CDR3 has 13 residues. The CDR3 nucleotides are TGTGCCACCACGCCCTCTGGGGCCAACGTCCTGACTTTC. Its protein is CATTPSGANVLTF.

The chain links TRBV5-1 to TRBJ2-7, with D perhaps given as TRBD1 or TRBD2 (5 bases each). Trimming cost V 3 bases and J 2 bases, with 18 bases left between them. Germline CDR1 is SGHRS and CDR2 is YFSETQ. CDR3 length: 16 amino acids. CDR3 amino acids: CASSWEDGTVAYEQYF. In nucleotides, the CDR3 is TGCGCCAGCAGCTGGGAAGACGGGACGGTAGCCTACGAGCAGTACTTC.

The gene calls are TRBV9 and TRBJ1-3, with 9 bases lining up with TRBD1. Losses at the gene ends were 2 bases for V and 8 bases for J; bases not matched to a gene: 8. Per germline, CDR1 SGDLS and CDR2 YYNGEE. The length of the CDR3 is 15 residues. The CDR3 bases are TGTGCCAGCAGCGTGGGAGCGGACAGGGGTTACACCATATATTTT. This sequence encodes CASSVGADRGYTIYF.